These 21 T cell receptor beta chains were all obtained from the same sample, sequenced in a study of beta chain features in type 1 diabetes. Of the isolated RNA, all was reverse transcribed, and so the sequenced material was expressed TCRB transcripts. TCRdb's copy holds only in-frame clones and misses some; the assay was immunoSEQ multiplex PCR. In the table there are about 150,000 clones, 8.5% to 10% of which are singletons. General study points: For Type 1 diabetes patients, all four CD4+ subsets carried TCRB CDR3s that were moderately but significantly shorter.

These TCRs' antigens remain unknown. The sample taken for sequencing was central memory CD4+ T cells from blood. The receptors shown here come from a woman aged 25 to 39 with type 1 diabetes.

V is TRBV7-8 and J is TRBJ2-3; tentative D call: TRBD2 (6 bases). Germline-derived CDR1 and CDR2 are SGHVS and FQNEAQ. Trimming took 1 base from V and 3 from J, leaving 14 bases between them. The CDR3 consists of 16 residues. The CDR3 region has the DNA TGTGCCAGCAGCTTAGAGGGACTCCTAAATACAGATACGCAGTATTTT. This sequence encodes CASSLEGLLNTDTQYF.

The J gene is TRBJ2-7, the V gene TRBV28, with 9 bases identical to TRBD1. J gave up 3 bases and V 5 bases, and 2 bases lay outside the gene matches. Germline assignment: CDR1 MDHEN and CDR2 SYDVKM. This CDR3 is built from 13 residues. The CDR3 sequence is CASSQGQGYEQYF. Written as DNA, the CDR3 is TGTGCCAGCAGTCAGGGACAGGGCTACGAGCAGTACTTC.

This chain joins TRBV20-1 and TRBJ2-7; TRBD1 aligns across 7 bases. Germline CDR1 and CDR2: DFQATT and SNEGSKA (reference sequence). The CDR3 extends over 11 amino acids. The junction had 2 bases not matched to a gene; V was cut back by 6 bases and J by 3 bases. This chain's CDR3 is CSATGDYEQYF. CDR3 DNA: TGCAGTGCCACAGGGGACTACGAGCAGTACTTC.

V and J are TRBV18 and TRBJ1-2; a possible D gene is TRBD1 (5 bases). V gave up 5 bases and J gave up 9 bases, with 16 bases separating them. The CDR3 spans 13 residues. The V gene's germline CDR1 is KGHSH and CDR2 LQKENI. CDR3: CASSTTPRDSYTF. CDR3 in DNA: TGTGCCAGCTCAACCACGCCCAGGGATAGCTACACCTTC.

This clone turned up a few times. This rearrangement joins TRBV30 to TRBJ2-5; the match to TRBD2 covers 8 bases. Germline-derived CDR1 and CDR2 are GTSNPN and SVGIG (reference sequence). With 4 bases clipped from V and 0 bases from J, the junction kept 1 base outside the gene matches. The CDR3 has 13 residues. DNA of the CDR3: TGTGCCTGGACGGGGGGGAACCAAGAGACCCAGTACTTC. Its protein product is CAWTGGNQETQYF.

The V gene is TRBV11-2, the J gene TRBJ1-4; possible D gene TRBD1, 5 bases. Per germline, CDR1 SGHAT and CDR2 FQNNGV. Trimming cost V 5 bases and J 0 bases, with 19 bases left between them. The CDR3 runs to 18 residues. As DNA, the CDR3 is TGTGCCAGCAGCCCCCGTGGCAGCCGACAGACAACTAATGAAAAACTGTTTTTT. Its translation: CASSPRGSRQTTNEKLFF.

V is TRBV28 and J is TRBJ1-1; D is undetermined. V was cut by 1 base and J by 1 base, with 7 bases left in between. Germline lookup yields CDR1 MDHEN and CDR2 SYDVKM. CDR3 size: 14 residues. Here the CDR3 reads CASSLLWQNTEAFF. CDR3 in DNA: TGTGCCAGCAGTTTATTGTGGCAGAACACTGAAGCTTTCTTT.

V gene TRBV5-1 combines with J gene TRBJ2-7; D is perhaps TRBD1 (5 bases). Germline V gene sequence: CDR1 SGHRS, CDR2 YFSETQ. The CDR3 totals 14 residues. The V end was cut by 2 bases, the J end by 5 bases, with 14 bases between. The CDR3 DNA follows: TGCGCCAGCAGCTTTTCGGGCAGGGCGGACGAGCAGTACTTC. Its translation is CASSFSGRADEQYF.

This clone was seen more than once but under ten times. The chain is built from TRBV11-2 and TRBJ2-3, with D possibly matching TRBD2 (6 bases). CDR3 size: 14 residues. The V end was cut by 3 bases, the J end by 6 bases, with 13 bases between. The germline gives CDR1 SGHAT, CDR2 FQNNGV. The CDR3 DNA follows: TGTGCCAGCAGCTTTCTCGGGAGTACGGATACGCAGTATTTT. This translates into CASSFLGSTDTQYF.

The rearrangement uses TRBV4-1 and TRBJ1-3; D remains unclear. Germline CDR1 is MGHRA and CDR2 is YSYEKL. CDR3 length: 15 amino acids. V lost 2 bases, J lost 0 bases, and 8 bases lay in between. The CDR3 spells CASSQLQISGNTIYF. The DNA for the CDR3 is TGCGCCAGCAGCCAACTACAGATCTCTGGAAACACCATATATTTT.

This chain links TRBV6-5 with TRBJ1-2; 7 bases are a match to TRBD1. CDR3 length equals 13 residues. V lost 2 bases and J lost 7; bases outside the gene matches: 4. Germline CDR1 is MNHEY and CDR2 is SVGAGI. CDR3 in amino acids: CASSYRTGSGYTF. CDR3 sequence (DNA): TGTGCCAGCAGTTACCGGACAGGTAGTGGCTACACCTTC.

This clone was seen a few times. V usage is TRBV21-1 and J usage is TRBJ2-1; the listed D gene, TRBD2, was not tested against the DNA. TRBV21-1 is an annotated pseudogene. CDR3 length: 15 amino acids. CDR3: CASSKSGSQHNEQFF. DNA for the CDR3: TGTGCCAGCAGCAAGAGCGGGAGTCAACACAATGAGCAGTTCTTC.

The rearrangement uses TRBV7-9 and TRBJ2-7; 9 positions agree with TRBD2. The CDR3 has 14 residues. V gave up 3 bases and J gave up 4 bases; unmatched junction bases: 4. CDR1 and CDR2 from the germline V gene are SEHNR and FQNEAQ (reference sequence). CDR3 in amino acids: CASSFAGGPYEQYF. CDR3 nucleotides: TGTGCCAGCAGCTTCGCGGGAGGGCCGTACGAGCAGTACTTC.

This rearrangement joins TRBV29-1 to TRBJ2-2, with TRBD2 matching over 8 bases. The CDR3 is 14 amino acids. The junction had 8 bases not matched to a gene; V was cut back by 7 bases and J by 4 bases. Germline CDR1 reads SQVTM; CDR2 reads ANQGSEA. CDR3 residues: CSGRVGTSTGELFF. The CDR3 DNA follows: TGCAGCGGGCGAGTAGGGACTAGCACCGGGGAGCTGTTTTTT.

The rearrangement uses TRBV7-9 and TRBJ1-5; D is undetermined. The CDR3 has 13 residues. V gave up 8 bases and J gave up 5 bases, with 13 bases separating them. CDR1 and CDR2 from the germline V gene are SEHNR and FQNEAQ (reference sequence). CDR3 DNA sequence: TGTGCCAGCGGGAGGGAATCCCATCAGCCCCAGCATTTT. Encoded protein: CASGRESHQPQHF.

Only a few counts were recorded for this clone. The chain employs TRBV29-1 and TRBJ2-3, with D possibly TRBD1 on 7 matching bases. CDR1 SQVTM and CDR2 ANQGSEA come from the germline V gene. V shed 0 bases and J shed 1 base, with 17 bases lying between them. This CDR3 is built from 17 residues. The CDR3 reads CSVEDPGRGVGTDTQYF. CDR3 DNA: TGCAGCGTTGAAGATCCTGGCAGGGGGGTTGGCACAGATACGCAGTATTTT.

The V and J genes are TRBV29-1 and TRBJ1-1; possible D gene TRBD1, 5 bases. The V gene's germline CDR1 is SQVTM and CDR2 ANQGSEA. The V end was cut by 7 bases, the J end by 1 base, with 13 bases between. The CDR3 consists of 13 residues. CDR3 protein: CSAAQGTNTEAFF. The CDR3 DNA follows: TGCAGCGCCGCCCAGGGCACGAACACTGAAGCTTTCTTT.

This clone was picked up a small number of times. This chain connects TRBV5-1 to TRBJ2-1; D gene uncertain. V lost 2 bases and J 1 base, leaving 10 bases between the germline ends. Per the germline V gene, CDR1 is SGHRS and CDR2 is YFSETQ. CDR3 size: 15 residues. CDR3 amino acids: CASSFNSVSYNEQFF. The CDR3 DNA follows: TGCGCCAGCAGCTTCAACAGTGTGTCCTACAATGAGCAGTTCTTC.

The chain has TRBV6-4 and TRBJ2-1; TRBD2 aligns across 12 bases. CDR1 and CDR2 (germline): MRHNA, SNTAGT. J was trimmed by 6 bases and V by 1 base; bases with no gene match: 1. This CDR3 spans 15 amino acids. In DNA form, the CDR3 reads TGTGCCAGCAGTGACTGGACTAGCGGGATCAATGAGCAGTTCTTC. This codes for CASSDWTSGINEQFF.

This clone was recorded a few times. The chain carries TRBV27 and TRBJ2-2; 8 nucleotides match TRBD1. The CDR3 consists of 17 residues. Germline trimming cut 1 base from V and 3 bases from J; bases unmatched to any gene: 7. Germline CDR1 and CDR2: MNHEY and SMNVEV (reference sequence). CDR3 residues: CASSLYATGGDTGELFF. DNA of the CDR3: TGTGCCAGCAGTTTATACGCCACAGGGGGTGACACCGGGGAGCTGTTTTTT.

V and J are TRBV7-9 and TRBJ1-2, with 7 bases identical to TRBD1. Germline CDR1 is SEHNR and CDR2 is FQNEAQ (reference sequence). The CDR3 has 13 residues. The J segment lost 6 bases and the V segment lost 4 bases, leaving 5 bases of the junction unmatched. CDR3 in amino acids: CASSSRQGHGYTF. CDR3 nucleotide sequence: TGTGCCAGCAGCTCGCGACAGGGTCATGGCTACACCTTC.